This note documents a single T cell receptor (beta chain) sequence. This sample was included in a study of blood T cell repertoires in COVID-19. Whole-study context: The origin of the acute and convalescent COVID-19 samples was the United States, Italy and Spain.

This table comes from immunoSEQ multiplex PCR, and its TCRdb copy is limited to in-frame clones, with some not included. The sample shows some 150,000 clones, around nine tenths of them seen only once. The CDR3 sequence is 15 residues long. From germline, CDR1 is LNHDA and CDR2 SQIVND (reference sequence). Germline trimming cut 5 bases from V and 0 bases from J; bases unmatched to any gene: 6. The sequence derives from a human donor in a cohort sampled during active COVID-19. Sequenced input: peripheral blood. The chain recombines TRBV19 with TRBJ2-7; 8 nucleotides match TRBD1. CDR3 amino acids: CASSRGQGASYEQYF. CDR3 coding DNA: TGTGCCAGTAGTCGAGGACAGGGAGCCTCCTACGAGCAGTACTTC.